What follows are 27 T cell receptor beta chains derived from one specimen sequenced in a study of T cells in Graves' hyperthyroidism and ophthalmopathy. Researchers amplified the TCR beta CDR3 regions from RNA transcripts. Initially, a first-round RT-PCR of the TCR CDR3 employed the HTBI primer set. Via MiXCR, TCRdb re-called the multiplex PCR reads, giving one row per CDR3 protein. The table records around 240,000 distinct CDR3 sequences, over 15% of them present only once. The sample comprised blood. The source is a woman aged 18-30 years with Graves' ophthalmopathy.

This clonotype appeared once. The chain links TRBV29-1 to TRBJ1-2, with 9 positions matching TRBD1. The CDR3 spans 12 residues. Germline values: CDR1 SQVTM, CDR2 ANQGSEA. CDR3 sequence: CNGGQGDYGYTF. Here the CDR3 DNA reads TGCAACGGGGGACAGGGTGACTATGGCTACACCTTC.

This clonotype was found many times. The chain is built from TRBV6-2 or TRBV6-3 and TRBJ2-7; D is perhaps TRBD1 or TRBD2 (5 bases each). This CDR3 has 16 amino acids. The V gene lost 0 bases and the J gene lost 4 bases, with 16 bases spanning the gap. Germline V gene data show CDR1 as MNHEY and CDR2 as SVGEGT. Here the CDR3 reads CASSYSIERGDYEQYF. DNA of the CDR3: TGTGCCAGCAGTTACTCGATAGAACGGGGCGATTACGAGCAGTACTTC.

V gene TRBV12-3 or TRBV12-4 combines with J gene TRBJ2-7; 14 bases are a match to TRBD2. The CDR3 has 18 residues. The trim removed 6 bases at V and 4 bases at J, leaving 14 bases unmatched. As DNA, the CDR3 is TGTGCCAGCAGCCCTGGACAGGGGACTAGCGGGAGTTTTTACGAGCAGTACTTC. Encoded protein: CASSPGQGTSGSFYEQYF.

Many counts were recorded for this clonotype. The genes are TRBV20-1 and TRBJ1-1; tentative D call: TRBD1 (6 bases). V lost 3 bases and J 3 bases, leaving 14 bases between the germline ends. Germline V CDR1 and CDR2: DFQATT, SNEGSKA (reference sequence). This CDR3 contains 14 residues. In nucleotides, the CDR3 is TGCAGTGCTAGGTCCCAGGGGCCGTACACTGAAGCTTTCTTT. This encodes CSARSQGPYTEAFF.

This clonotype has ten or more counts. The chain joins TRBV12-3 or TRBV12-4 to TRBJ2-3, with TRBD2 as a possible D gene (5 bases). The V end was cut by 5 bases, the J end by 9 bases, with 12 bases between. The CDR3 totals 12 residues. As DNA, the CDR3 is TGTGCCAGCAGTACGGGAAGTAGGACGCAGTATTTT. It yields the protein CASSTGSRTQYF.

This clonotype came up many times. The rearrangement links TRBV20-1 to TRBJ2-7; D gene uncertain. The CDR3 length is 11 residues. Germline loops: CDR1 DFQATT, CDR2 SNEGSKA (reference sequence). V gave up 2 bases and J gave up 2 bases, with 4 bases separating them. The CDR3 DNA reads TGCAGTGCTAGAAACACCTACGAGCAGTACTTC. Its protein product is CSARNTYEQYF.

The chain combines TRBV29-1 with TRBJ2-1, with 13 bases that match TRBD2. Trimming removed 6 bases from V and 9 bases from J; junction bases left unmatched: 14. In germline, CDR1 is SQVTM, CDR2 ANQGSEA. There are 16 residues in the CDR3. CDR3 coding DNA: TGCAGCGTCTCCTACCCCGGGACTAGCGGGGCGGGTGAGCAGTTCTTC. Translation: CSVSYPGTSGAGEQFF.

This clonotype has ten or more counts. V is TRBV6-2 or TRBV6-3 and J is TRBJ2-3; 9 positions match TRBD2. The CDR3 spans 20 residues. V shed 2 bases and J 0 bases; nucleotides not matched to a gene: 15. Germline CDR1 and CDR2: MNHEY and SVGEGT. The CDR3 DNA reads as TGTGCCAGCAGTTACCCTAAAAGGCGGGAGGGCCGCGCGAGCACAGATACGCAGTATTTT. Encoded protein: CASSYPKRREGRASTDTQYF.

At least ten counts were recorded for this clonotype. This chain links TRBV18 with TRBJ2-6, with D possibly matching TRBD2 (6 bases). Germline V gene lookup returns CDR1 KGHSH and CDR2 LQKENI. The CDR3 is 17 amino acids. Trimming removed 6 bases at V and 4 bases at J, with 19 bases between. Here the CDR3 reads CASSLSSPGRGANVLTF. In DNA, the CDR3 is TGTGCCAGCTCCCTCTCTTCCCCCGGGAGAGGGGCCAACGTCCTGACTTTC.

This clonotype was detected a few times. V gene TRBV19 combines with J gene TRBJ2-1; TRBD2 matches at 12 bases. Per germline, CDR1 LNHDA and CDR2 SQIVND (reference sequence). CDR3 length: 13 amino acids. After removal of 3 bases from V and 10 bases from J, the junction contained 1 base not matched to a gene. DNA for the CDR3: TGTGCCAGTAGTATCACTAGCGGGGGGGAGCAGTTCTTC. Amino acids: CASSITSGGEQFF.

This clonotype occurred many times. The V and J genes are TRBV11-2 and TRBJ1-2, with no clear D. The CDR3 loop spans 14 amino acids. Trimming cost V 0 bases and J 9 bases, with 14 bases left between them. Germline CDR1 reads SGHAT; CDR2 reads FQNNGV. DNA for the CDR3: TGTGCCAGCAGCTTAGAACTTGGAGTTACAAGCTACACCTTC. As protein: CASSLELGVTSYTF.

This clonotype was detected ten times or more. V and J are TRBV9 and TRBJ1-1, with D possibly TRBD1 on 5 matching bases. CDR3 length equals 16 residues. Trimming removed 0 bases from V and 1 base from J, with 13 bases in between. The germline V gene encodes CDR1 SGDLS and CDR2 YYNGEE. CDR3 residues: CASSVVTGRENTEAFF. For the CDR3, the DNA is TGTGCCAGCAGCGTAGTCACAGGCAGGGAGAACACTGAAGCTTTCTTT.

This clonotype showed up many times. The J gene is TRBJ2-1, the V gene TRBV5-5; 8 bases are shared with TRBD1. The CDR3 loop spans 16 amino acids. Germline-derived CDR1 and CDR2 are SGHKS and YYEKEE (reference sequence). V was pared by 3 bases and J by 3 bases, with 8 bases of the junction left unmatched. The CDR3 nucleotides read TGTGCCAGCAGCTCGCACACCGGGACAGGCTACAATGAGCAGTTCTTC. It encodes CASSSHTGTGYNEQFF.

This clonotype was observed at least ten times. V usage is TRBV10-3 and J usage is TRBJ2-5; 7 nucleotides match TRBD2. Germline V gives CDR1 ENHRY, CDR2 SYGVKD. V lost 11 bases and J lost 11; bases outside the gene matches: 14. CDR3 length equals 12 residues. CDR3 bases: TGTGCCGCAACTAGCGTCCGAGAGAGGCAGTACTTC. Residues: CAATSVRERQYF.

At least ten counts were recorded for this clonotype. This CDR3 is CASSRGENTGELFF. The DNA of the CDR3 is TGTGCCAGCAGTCGGGGCGAGAACACCGGGGAGCTGTTTTTT. The V call is TRBV5-6, the J call TRBJ2-2; the D gene could be TRBD1 or TRBD2 (5 bases each). This CDR3 is 14 amino acids long. CDR1 is SGHDT and CDR2 is YYEEEE in the germline V gene. Trimming removed 5 bases at V and 1 base at J, with 9 bases between.

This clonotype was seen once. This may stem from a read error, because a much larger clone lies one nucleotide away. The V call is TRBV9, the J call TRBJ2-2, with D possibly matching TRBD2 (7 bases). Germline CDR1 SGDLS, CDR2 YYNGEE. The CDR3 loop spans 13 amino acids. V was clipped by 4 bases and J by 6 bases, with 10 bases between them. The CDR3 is CASSLGGPGELFF. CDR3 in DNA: TGTGCCAGCAGCTTGGGGGGGCCCGGGGAGCTGTTTTTT.

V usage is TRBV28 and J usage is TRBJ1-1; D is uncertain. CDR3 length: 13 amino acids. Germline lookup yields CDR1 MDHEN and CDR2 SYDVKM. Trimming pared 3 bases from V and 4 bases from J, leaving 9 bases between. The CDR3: CASSFSGSTEAFF. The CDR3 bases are TGTGCCAGCAGTTTCTCGGGATCCACTGAAGCTTTCTTT.

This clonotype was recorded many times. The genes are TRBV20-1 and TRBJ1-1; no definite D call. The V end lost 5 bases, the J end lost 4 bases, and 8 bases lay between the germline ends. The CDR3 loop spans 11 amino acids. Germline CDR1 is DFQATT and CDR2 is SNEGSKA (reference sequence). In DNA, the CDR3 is TGCAGTGCTCGCGTCTTCACTGAAGCTTTCTTT. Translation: CSARVFTEAFF.

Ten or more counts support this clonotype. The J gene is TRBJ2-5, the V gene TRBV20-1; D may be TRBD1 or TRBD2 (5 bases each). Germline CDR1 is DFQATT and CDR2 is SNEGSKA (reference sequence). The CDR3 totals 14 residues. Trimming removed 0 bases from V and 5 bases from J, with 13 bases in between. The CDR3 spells CSARDRHEGETQYF. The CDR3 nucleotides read TGCAGTGCTAGAGACCGACACGAGGGGGAGACCCAGTACTTC.

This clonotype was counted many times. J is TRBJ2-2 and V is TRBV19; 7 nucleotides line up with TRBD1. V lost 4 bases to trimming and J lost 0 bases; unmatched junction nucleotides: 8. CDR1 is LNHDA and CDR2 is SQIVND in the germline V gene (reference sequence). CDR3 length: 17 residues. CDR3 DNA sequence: TGTGCCAGTAGTACGACGGGACAGTACGCGAACACCGGGGAGCTGTTTTTT. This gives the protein CASSTTGQYANTGELFF.

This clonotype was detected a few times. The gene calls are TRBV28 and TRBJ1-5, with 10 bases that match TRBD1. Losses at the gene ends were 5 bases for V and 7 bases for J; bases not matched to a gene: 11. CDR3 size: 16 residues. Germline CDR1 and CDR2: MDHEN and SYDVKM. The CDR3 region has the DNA TGTGCCAGCAGTCACCGGACAGGGGGAAGTCGGCAGCCCCAGCATTTT. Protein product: CASSHRTGGSRQPQHF.

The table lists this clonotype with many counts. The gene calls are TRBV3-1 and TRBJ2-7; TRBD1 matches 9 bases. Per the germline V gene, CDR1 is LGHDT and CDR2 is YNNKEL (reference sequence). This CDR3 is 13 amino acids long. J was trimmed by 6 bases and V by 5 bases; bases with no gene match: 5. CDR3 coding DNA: TGTGCCAGCAGCACCACAGGGGGCCGCGAGCAGTACTTC. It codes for CASSTTGGREQYF.

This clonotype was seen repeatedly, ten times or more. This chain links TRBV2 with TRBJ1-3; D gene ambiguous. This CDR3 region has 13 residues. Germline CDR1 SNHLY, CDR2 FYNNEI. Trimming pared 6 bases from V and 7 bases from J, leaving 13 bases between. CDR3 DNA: TGTGCCAGCAGCCTCAATTCTAGGAACACCATATATTTT. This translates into CASSLNSRNTIYF.

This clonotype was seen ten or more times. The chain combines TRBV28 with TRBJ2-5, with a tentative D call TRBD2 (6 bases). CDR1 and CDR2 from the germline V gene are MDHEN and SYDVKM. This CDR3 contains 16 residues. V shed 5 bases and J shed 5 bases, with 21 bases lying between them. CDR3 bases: TGTGCCAGCAGTCCCGAGGAGGGCGCAGGAGGGGAGACCCAGTACTTC. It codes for CASSPEEGAGGETQYF.

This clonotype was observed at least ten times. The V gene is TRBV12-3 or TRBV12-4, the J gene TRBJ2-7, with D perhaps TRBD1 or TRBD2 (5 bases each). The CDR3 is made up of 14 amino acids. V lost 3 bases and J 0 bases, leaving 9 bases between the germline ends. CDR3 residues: CASSLGTDSYEQYF. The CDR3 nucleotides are TGTGCCAGCAGTTTGGGGACGGACTCCTACGAGCAGTACTTC.

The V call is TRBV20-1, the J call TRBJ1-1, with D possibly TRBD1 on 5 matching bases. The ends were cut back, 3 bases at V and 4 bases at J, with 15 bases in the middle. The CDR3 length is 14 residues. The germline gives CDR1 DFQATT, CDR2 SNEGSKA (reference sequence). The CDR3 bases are TGCAGTGCTAGGCGGGACGGGTGGGGCACTGAAGCTTTCTTT. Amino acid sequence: CSARRDGWGTEAFF.

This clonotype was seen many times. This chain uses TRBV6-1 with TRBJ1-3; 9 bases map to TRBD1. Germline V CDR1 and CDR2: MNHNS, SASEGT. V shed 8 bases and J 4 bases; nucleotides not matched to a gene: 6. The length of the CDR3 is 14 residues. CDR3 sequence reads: CASGGTGIGNTIYF. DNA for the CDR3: TGTGCCAGCGGGGGGACAGGGATCGGAAACACCATATATTTT.